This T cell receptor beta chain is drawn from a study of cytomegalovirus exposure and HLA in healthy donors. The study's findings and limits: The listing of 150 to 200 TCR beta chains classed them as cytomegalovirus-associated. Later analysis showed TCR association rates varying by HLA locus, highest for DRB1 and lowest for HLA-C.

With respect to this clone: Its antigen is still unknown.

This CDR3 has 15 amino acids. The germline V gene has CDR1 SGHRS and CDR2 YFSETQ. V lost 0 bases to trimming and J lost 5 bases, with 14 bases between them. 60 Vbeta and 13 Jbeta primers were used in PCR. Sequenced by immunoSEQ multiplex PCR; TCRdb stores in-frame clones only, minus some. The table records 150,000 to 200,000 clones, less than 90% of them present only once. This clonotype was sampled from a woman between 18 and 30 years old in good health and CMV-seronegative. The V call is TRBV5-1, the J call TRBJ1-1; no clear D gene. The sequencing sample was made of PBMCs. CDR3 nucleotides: TGCGCCAGCAGCTTGGATGAAAACTCGAGGACTGAAGCTTTCTTT. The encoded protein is CASSLDENSRTEAFF.